The next 8 T cell receptor beta chains were all read from a single sample in a study of blood T cell repertoires in COVID-19. Produced via immunoSEQ multiplex PCR; TCRdb's table is partial and in-frame only. This sample has over 50,000 clones, with around 87% found just once. The specimen was peripheral blood. The receptor source for this set is a man between 60 and 70 years old with acute or convalescent COVID-19.

The gene calls are TRBV10-2 and TRBJ2-7; 9 bases are shared with TRBD2. This CDR3 is built from 12 residues. Germline lookup yields CDR1 WSHSY and CDR2 SAAADI. The J segment lost 4 bases and the V segment lost 8 bases, leaving 3 bases of the junction unmatched. The CDR3 sequence is CASGGGGYEQYF. The CDR3 DNA is TGCGCCAGCGGCGGGGGGGGTTACGAGCAGTACTTC.

The chain links TRBV5-1 to TRBJ2-5; 8 bases line up with TRBD2. Trimming cost V 4 bases and J 3 bases; bases outside gene matches: 5. CDR3 size: 14 residues. The germline V gene encodes CDR1 SGHRS and CDR2 YFSETQ. CDR3 amino acids: CASSLGTSKETQYF. CDR3 coding DNA: TGCGCCAGCAGCCTAGGGACTAGTAAAGAGACCCAGTACTTC.

J is TRBJ1-5 and V is TRBV6-2 or TRBV6-3; 7 bases agree with TRBD1. CDR1 is MNHEY and CDR2 is SVGEGT in the germline V gene. The CDR3 is 14 amino acids. V dropped 4 bases and J dropped 3; count of bases not matched to a gene: 3. CDR3 sequence (DNA): TGTGCCAGCAGTTTCGGGACAGACAATCAGCCCCAGCATTTT. Protein: CASSFGTDNQPQHF.

The CDR3 loop reads CASNSAGTVMNTEAFF. The CDR3 nucleotides read TGTGCCAGTAACTCGGCAGGCACAGTCATGAACACTGAAGCTTTCTTT. This sequence joins TRBV19 and TRBJ1-1; unclear D gene. V lost 7 bases to trimming and J lost 0 bases, with 18 bases between them. This CDR3 region has 16 residues. Germline CDR1 reads LNHDA; CDR2 reads SQIVND (reference sequence).

The genes are TRBV29-1 and TRBJ2-7; D ambiguous. Trimming shortened V by 6 bases and J by 2 bases, and 8 bases separated the two germline ends. Germline-derived CDR1 and CDR2 are SQVTM and ANQGSEA. The CDR3 spans 11 residues. The CDR3 protein is CSVSDTYEQYF. CDR3 sequence (DNA): TGCAGCGTATCTGACACCTACGAGCAGTACTTC.

The rearrangement links TRBV30 to TRBJ2-1; maybe TRBD1 (5 bases). This CDR3 is built from 13 residues. CDR1 and CDR2 from the germline V gene are GTSNPN and SVGIG (reference sequence). The V end was cut by 2 bases, the J end by 8 bases, with 13 bases between. CDR3 amino acids: CAWSFTKGDEQFF. The CDR3 DNA reads as TGTGCCTGGAGTTTCACGAAAGGGGATGAGCAGTTCTTC.

The chain combines TRBV30 with TRBJ1-1, with D hard to call. Between the trimmed V and J ends, which lost 2 bases and 3 bases, there was a span of 7 bases. Germline CDR1 and CDR2: GTSNPN and SVGIG (reference sequence). This CDR3 region has 12 residues. The CDR3 DNA follows: TGTGCCTGGAGTCAGGAATACACTGAAGCTTTCTTT. Translating gives CAWSQEYTEAFF.

This chain links TRBV6-5 with TRBJ1-6; the D is unclear. CDR1 is MNHEY and CDR2 is SVGAGI in the germline V gene. The CDR3 totals 12 residues. V was cut by 2 bases and J by 13 bases, with 9 bases left in between. The CDR3 region is CASSYPRGPLHF. CDR3 bases: TGTGCCAGCAGTTACCCCCGTGGCCCCCTCCACTTT.